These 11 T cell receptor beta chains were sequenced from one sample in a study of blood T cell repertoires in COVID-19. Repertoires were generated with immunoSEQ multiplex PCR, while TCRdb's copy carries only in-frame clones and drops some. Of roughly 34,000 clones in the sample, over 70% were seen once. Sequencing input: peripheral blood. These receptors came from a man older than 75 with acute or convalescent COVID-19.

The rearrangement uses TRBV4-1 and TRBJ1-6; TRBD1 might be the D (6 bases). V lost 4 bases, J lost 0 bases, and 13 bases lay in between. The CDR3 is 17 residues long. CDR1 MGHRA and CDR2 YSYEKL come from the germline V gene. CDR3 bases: TGCGCCAGCAGCCCAGGACAGCAAAGCTCCTATAATTCACCCCTCCACTTT. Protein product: CASSPGQQSSYNSPLHF.

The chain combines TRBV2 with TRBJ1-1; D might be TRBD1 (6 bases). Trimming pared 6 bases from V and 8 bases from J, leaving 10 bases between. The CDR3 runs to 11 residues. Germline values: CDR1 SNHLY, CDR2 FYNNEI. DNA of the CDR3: TGTGCCAGCAGGGGGGCCATCGAAGCTTTCTTT. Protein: CASRGAIEAFF. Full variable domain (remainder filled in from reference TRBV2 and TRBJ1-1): EPEVTQTPSHQVTQMGQEVILRCVPISNHLYFYWYRQILGQKVEFLVSFYNNEISEKSEIFDDQFSVERPDGSNFTLKIRSTKLEDSAMYFCASRGAIEAFFGQGTRLTVV.

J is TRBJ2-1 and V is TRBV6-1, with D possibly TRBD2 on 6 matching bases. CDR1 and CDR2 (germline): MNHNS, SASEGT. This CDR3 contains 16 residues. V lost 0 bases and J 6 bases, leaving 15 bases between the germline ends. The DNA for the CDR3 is TGTGCCAGCAGTGAAGCGCGAGGCGGGGACTTCAATGAGCAGTTCTTC. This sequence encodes CASSEARGGDFNEQFF.

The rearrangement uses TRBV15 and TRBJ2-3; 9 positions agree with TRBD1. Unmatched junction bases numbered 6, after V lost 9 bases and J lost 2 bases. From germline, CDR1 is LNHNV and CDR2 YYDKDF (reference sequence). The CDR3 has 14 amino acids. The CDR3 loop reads CATDRGSFTDTQYF. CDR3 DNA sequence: TGTGCCACTGACAGGGGGAGTTTCACAGATACGCAGTATTTT.

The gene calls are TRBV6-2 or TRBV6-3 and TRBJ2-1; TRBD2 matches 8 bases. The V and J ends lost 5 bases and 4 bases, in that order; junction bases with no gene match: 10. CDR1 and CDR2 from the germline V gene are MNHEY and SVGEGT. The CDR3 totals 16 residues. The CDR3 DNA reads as TGTGCCAGCAGTAATCCGGGACTAGTGGGGTACAATGAGCAGTTCTTC. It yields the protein CASSNPGLVGYNEQFF.

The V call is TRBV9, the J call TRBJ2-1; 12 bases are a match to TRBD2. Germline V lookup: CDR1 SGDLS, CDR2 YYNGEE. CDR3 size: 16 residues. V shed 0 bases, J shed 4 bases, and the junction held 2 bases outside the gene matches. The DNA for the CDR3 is TGTGCCAGCAGCGTAGCTAGCGGGAGGGCTTACAATGAGCAGTTCTTC. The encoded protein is CASSVASGRAYNEQFF. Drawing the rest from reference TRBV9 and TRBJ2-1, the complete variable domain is DSGVTQTPKHLITATGQRVTLRCSPRSGDLSVYWYQQSLDQGLQFLIQYYNGEERAKGNILERFSAQQFPDLHSELNLSSLELGDSALYFCASSVASGRAYNEQFFGPGTRLTVL.

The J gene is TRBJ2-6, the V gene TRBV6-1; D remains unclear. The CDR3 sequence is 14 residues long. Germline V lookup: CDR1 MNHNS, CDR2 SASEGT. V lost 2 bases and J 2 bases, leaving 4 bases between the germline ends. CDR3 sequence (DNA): TGTGCCAGCAGTGAAACAGCTGGGGCCAACGTCCTGACTTTC. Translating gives CASSETAGANVLTF.

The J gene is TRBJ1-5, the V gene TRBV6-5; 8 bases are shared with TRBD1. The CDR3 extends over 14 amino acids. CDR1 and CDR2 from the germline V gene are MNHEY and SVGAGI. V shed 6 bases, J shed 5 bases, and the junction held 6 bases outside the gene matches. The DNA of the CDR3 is TGTGCCAGCAGCAGGACAGGGACGGATCAGCCCCAGCATTTT. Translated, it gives CASSRTGTDQPQHF.

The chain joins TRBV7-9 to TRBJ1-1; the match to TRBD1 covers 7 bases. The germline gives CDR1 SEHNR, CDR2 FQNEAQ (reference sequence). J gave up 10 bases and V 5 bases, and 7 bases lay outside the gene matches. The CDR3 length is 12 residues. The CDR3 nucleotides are TGTGCCAGCAGCCGCGACAGGGAGCGAGCTTTCTTT. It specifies CASSRDRERAFF. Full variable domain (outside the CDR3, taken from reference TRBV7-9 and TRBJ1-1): DTGVSQNPRHKITKRGQNVTFRCDPISEHNRLYWYRQTLGQGPEFLTYFQNEAQLEKSRLLSDRFSAERPKGSFSTLEIQRTEQGDSAMYLCASSRDRERAFFGQGTRLTVV.

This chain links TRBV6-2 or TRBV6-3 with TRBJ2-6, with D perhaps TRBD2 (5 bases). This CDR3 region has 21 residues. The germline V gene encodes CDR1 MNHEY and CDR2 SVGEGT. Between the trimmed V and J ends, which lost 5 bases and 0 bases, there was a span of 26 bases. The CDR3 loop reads CASSPLALIGPWNSGANVLTF. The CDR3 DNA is TGTGCCAGCAGTCCCCTAGCTTTAATCGGACCCTGGAACTCTGGGGCCAACGTCCTGACTTTC.

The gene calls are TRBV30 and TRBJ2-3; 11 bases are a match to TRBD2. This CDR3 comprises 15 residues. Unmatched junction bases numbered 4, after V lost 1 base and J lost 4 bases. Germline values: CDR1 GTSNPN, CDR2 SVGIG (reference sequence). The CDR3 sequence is CAWSASGGSADTQYF. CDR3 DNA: TGTGCCTGGAGTGCTAGCGGGGGGTCCGCAGATACGCAGTATTTT.